The present entry profiles one TCR beta chain with its context. The antigen remains unidentified. This specimen belongs to a study of T cell repertoires in cytomegalovirus infection. About the study: The study used recently identified HLA-C-restricted and well-studied HLA-B-restricted CMV epitopes. Carrying CMV and the relevant HLA type showed in public TCR beta signatures.

MiXCR, applied by TCRdb to the reads, yields one record per CDR3 protein. Among more than 75,000 distinct CDR3 sequences listed, around 32% were seen once. Overall study findings and caveats: The ex vivo response was dominated by HLA-C-restricted CMV-specific TCR beta clonotypes. Based on cumulative public TCR beta family frequency, carriers of CMV plus the relevant HLA were identified.

This CDR3 contains 15 residues. The V gene end was trimmed by 6 bases and the J gene end by 3 bases; junction bases not matched to a gene: 5. From germline, CDR1 is SQVTM and CDR2 ANQGSEA. The sequences come from CD8+ T cells from cultured PBMCs, collected from culture after CMV antigen stimulation. This rearrangement joins TRBV29-1 to TRBJ2-3; 14 nucleotides agree with TRBD2. The sequence was obtained from a human donor in good health (CMV status not recorded). Some clones in this sample may be carry-over from other donors' samples. Written as DNA, the CDR3 is TGCAGCGTCCGGACTAGCGGGGGGTTTACAGATACGCAGTATTTT. Amino acids: CSVRTSGGFTDTQYF.